This record looks at one TCR beta chain sequence and its context. Its antigen remains unidentified. No much larger clone is present one base from it, and per-base qualities are unavailable. Participants in the prospective study were enrolled through a virtual design, were aged roughly 18 to 90 years, and lived in 24 United States geographic areas. In the prospective study, cohorts were assigned on the basis of participant-reported clinical history obtained from a screening survey and a study questionnaire. For ImmuneRACE Cohort 3, a participant was defined as recovered based on two consecutive negative NP/OP PCR tests, clearance by a healthcare professional, or resolution of symptoms. In the prospective study, mobile phlebotomists collected whole blood, serum and a nasopharyngeal or oropharyngeal swab from each participant. Additional blood draws and questionnaires over an approximately two-month period could optionally be provided by prospective study participants. Before DNA extraction, blood samples from the prospective study were shipped at room temperature or frozen.

TCRbeta CDR3 regions were amplified from genomic DNA by means of the immunoSEQ Assay, a bias-controlled multiplex PCR. The source study handled its data this way. The number of nucleated cells in each sample was estimated from the amplification of reference gene primers within the assay. To quantify the absolute abundance of each unique TCRbeta CDR3 rearrangement, sequence reads were collapsed and filtered. For each sample, productive Simpson clonality was calculated as the square root of Simpson's diversity index over productive rearrangements. TCRdb obtained this table from immuneACCESS and retained in-frame rearrangements with V and J assigned. These tables miss some clones; where compared with another copy, unresolved V genes account for less than half of the shortfall, and the remainder is unexplained. That table is the source of V, J and clone size, and D and trimming were worked out from the DNA. Across this sample there are about 300,000 clones, with approximately 84% seen only once. The ten biggest clones cover around 4.6% of the sample.

This entry comes from a study of blood T cell repertoires in COVID-19 (dated by TCRdb to 2018 to 2020). About the full investigation: Collaborator samples came from the United States, Italy and Spain and covered acute and convalescent phases of COVID-19. The prospective study material was composed of cDNA or gDNA derived from T cells, B-cell-depleted T cells, or PBMCs. Subjects who had been exposed to COVID-19, were actively infected with it, or had recovered from it provided the deeply sampled blood TCRbeta repertoires that made up the dataset. The repertoires were released in a freely available public database intended as a resource for research on the immune response to SARS-CoV-2. Samples came from the ongoing ImmuneRACE study (first 160 participants) plus 1,254 subjects from 6 global collaborators. Sample metadata almost always included a de-identified subject ID, COVID-19 status, age in years and sex. Where HLA class I and class II types were available, the types were taken from metadata supplied by the sample provider, not from assay-based typing. General findings and caveats noted by the study authors: The amount of clinical and demographic metadata varied by source and participant and was provided uncurated.

Counted from cysteine to phenylalanine, this CDR3 has 14 amino acids. CDR3 DNA only is kept here, 42 bases in frame from base 1. As encoded in the germline V gene, CDR1 is SNHLY while CDR2 is FYNNEI. Trimming leaves V shorter by 8 bases and J shorter by 4 bases, with the junction holding 9 bases beyond the gene matches. Sequences were obtained from PBMCs or T cells enriched from blood (not recorded which). The receptor's source is a man aged 25-45 years who had recovered from COVID-19. The chain links TRBV2 with TRBJ1-2; 8 bases in between match TRBD1. The nucleotide sequence is TGTGCCAGCCGATCGGACAGGGTCGCCTATGGCTACACCTTC. Its product reads: CASRSDRVAYGYTF.